This TCR beta chain emerged from a study of Graves' ophthalmopathy and Graves' hyperthyroidism. RNA transcripts were the template, and TCR beta CDR3 regions were amplified from them. A first-round RT-PCR used HTBI primers, followed by a second-round multiplex PCR. TCRdb reprocessed the multiplex PCR reads with MiXCR, giving one entry per CDR3 protein. Counted here are about 370,000 distinct CDR3 sequences, roughly a sixth occurring once; the ten biggest clones make up roughly 2.4%. In germline, CDR1 is SGHVS, CDR2 FQNEAQ. The CDR3 extends over 14 amino acids. Trimming removed 6 bases from V and 1 base from J, with 9 bases in between. This clonotype appeared many times.

The source material was peripheral blood. The chain is built from TRBV7-8 and TRBJ2-2; a possible D gene is TRBD2 (6 bases). The sequence was collected from an adult woman with stable Graves' hyperthyroidism. Here the CDR3 reads CASRTGGNTGELFF. The DNA for the CDR3 is TGTGCCAGCAGAACCGGGGGGAACACCGGGGAGCTGTTTTTT.